The sequence of this TCR beta chain was determined in a study of blood T cell repertoires in COVID-19. As processed by the authors: Quantification of nucleated cells was approximated via reference gene primer amplification. Clones were sequenced by immunoSEQ multiplex PCR, and TCRdb holds only the in-frame ones, with some missing. That table gives V, J and clone size, and the DNA gave D and trimming. The profile shows about 130,000 clones, approximately 88% of them singletons. Trimming cost V 2 bases and J 4 bases, with 4 bases left between them. CDR1 is SGHRS, CDR2 YFSETQ, per germline. This CDR3 is 12 amino acids long.

This sequence originates from a woman aged 25 to 39 who had recovered from COVID-19. The gene calls are TRBV5-1 and TRBJ1-3; D unresolved. Input material: peripheral blood. The CDR3 sequence: CASSFVGNTIYF. DNA of the CDR3: TGCGCCAGCAGCTTCGTGGGAAACACCATATATTTT.